The 15 T cell receptor beta chains below come from one sample, sequenced in a study of cytomegalovirus exposure and HLA in healthy donors. The PCR employed 60 Vbeta primers together with 13 Jbeta primers. Sequenced by immunoSEQ multiplex PCR; TCRdb stores in-frame clones only, minus some. The sample holds 30,000 to 40,000 clones. Sequences were obtained from PBMCs. The receptors were gathered from a middle-aged man in good health and CMV-seropositive.

The CDR3 nucleotides are TGTGCCAGCAGTACAGGGGGCGCGGAGACCCAGTACTTC. Amino acids: CASSTGGAETQYF. The rearrangement links TRBV2 to TRBJ2-5, with 9 bases matching TRBD1. The CDR3 totals 13 residues. Germline CDR1 is SNHLY and CDR2 is FYNNEI. With V trimmed by 5 bases and J by 5 bases, 3 bases remained unmatched. Using reference TRBV2 and TRBJ2-5 for the parts outside the CDR3, the full variable domain is EPEVTQTPSHQVTQMGQEVILRCVPISNHLYFYWYRQILGQKVEFLVSFYNNEISEKSEIFDDQFSVERPDGSNFTLKIRSTKLEDSAMYFCASSTGGAETQYFGPGTRLLVL.

The chain is built from TRBV7-8 and TRBJ2-3; 9 bases are a match to TRBD2. With 6 bases clipped from V and 4 bases from J, the junction kept 8 bases outside the gene matches. There are 15 residues in the CDR3. From germline, CDR1 is SGHVS and CDR2 FQNEAQ. CDR3 DNA: TGTGCCAGCAGGGCTAGCGGGGTGAGCCCAGATACGCAGTATTTT. As protein: CASRASGVSPDTQYF.

The V gene is TRBV7-2, the J gene TRBJ2-5, with 8 bases matching TRBD2. The CDR3 runs 14 residues. The germline CDR1 and CDR2 sequences are SGHTA and FQGNSA. J gave up 5 bases and V 8 bases, and 10 bases lay outside the gene matches. DNA of the CDR3: TGTGCCAGCCTACCCGGGGGCGGGAGGGAGACCCAGTACTTC. Its protein is CASLPGGGRETQYF.

This chain uses TRBV4-1 with TRBJ1-1; D ambiguous. The germline CDR1 and CDR2 sequences are MGHRA and YSYEKL. V shed 3 bases and J shed 4 bases, with 18 bases lying between them. This CDR3 is built from 16 residues. In DNA, the CDR3 is TGCGCCAGCAGCCACCGTTGGAGCCAGGAGGCCACTGAAGCTTTCTTT. It encodes CASSHRWSQEATEAFF.

The CDR3: CASSSRTSGYNEQFF. The CDR3 region has the DNA TGTGCCAGCAGTTCCAGGACTAGCGGCTACAATGAGCAGTTCTTC. The genes are TRBV6-5 and TRBJ2-1, with 10 bases aligning to TRBD2. Germline V gene lookup returns CDR1 MNHEY and CDR2 SVGAGI. After removal of 4 bases from V and 3 bases from J, the junction contained 3 bases not matched to a gene. This CDR3 has 15 residues.

V usage is TRBV30 and J usage is TRBJ2-5; a possible D gene is TRBD2 (7 bases). CDR1 is GTSNPN, CDR2 SVGIG, per germline (reference sequence). Trimming took off 6 bases at V and 2 bases at J, with 16 bases between the two ends. This CDR3 comprises 14 residues. CDR3: CACGGVGGQETQYF. CDR3 DNA sequence: TGTGCCTGTGGGGGGGTAGGGGGACAAGAGACCCAGTACTTC.

The rearrangement uses TRBV4-3 and TRBJ2-2, with 10 bases aligning to TRBD1. The CDR3 contains 15 residues. V was clipped by 3 bases and J by 7 bases; unmatched bases: 5. From germline, CDR1 is LGHNA and CDR2 YSLEER. CDR3 sequence (DNA): TGCGCCAGCAGCCAGGGACAGGGGTGGGTCGGGGAGCTGTTTTTT. Its protein product is CASSQGQGWVGELFF.

The genes are TRBV6-5 and TRBJ2-7, with TRBD2 matching over 7 bases. The CDR3 is 15 residues long. The germline gives CDR1 MNHEY, CDR2 SVGAGI. V was clipped by 5 bases and J by 6 bases; unmatched bases: 13. CDR3 coding DNA: TGTGCCAGCAGTCCCTCGCTAGCGGTAGGAACCGAGCAGTACTTC. As protein: CASSPSLAVGTEQYF.

This chain links TRBV30 with TRBJ2-3, with D possibly being TRBD2 (5 bases). The length of the CDR3 is 15 residues. The germline gives CDR1 GTSNPN, CDR2 SVGIG (reference sequence). V lost 2 bases to trimming and J lost 3 bases, with 15 bases between them. In DNA form, the CDR3 reads TGTGCCTGGAGTTTTGGGATGGGAGAGACAGATACGCAGTATTTT. Amino acid sequence: CAWSFGMGETDTQYF.

This chain connects TRBV29-1 to TRBJ1-1, with 7 bases fitting TRBD1. This CDR3 has 12 residues. Trimming removed 7 bases from V and 3 bases from J; junction bases left unmatched: 5. CDR1 SQVTM and CDR2 ANQGSEA come from the germline V gene. Here the CDR3 reads CSARDSHTEAFF. In nucleotides, the CDR3 is TGCAGCGCCAGGGACAGCCACACTGAAGCTTTCTTT.

The chain couples TRBV13 to TRBJ2-7; D unresolved. Germline assignment: CDR1 PRHDT and CDR2 FYEKMQ (reference sequence). V was clipped by 6 bases and J by 3 bases, with 9 bases between them. The length of the CDR3 is 12 residues. The CDR3 bases are TGTGCCAGCAGTCGACTGAGCTACGAGCAGTACTTC. Encoded protein: CASSRLSYEQYF.

V gene TRBV7-3 combines with J gene TRBJ2-2; 8 nucleotides agree with TRBD2. CDR3 length: 14 residues. Trimming removed 8 bases from V and 0 bases from J; junction bases left unmatched: 2. CDR1 and CDR2 (germline): SGHTA, FQGTGA. The CDR3 here is CASLAGTNTGELFF. The CDR3 DNA sequence: TGTGCCAGCCTAGCGGGCACGAACACCGGGGAGCTGTTTTTT.

The rearrangement joins TRBV30 to TRBJ2-2; D is unclear. Germline-derived CDR1 and CDR2 are GTSNPN and SVGIG (reference sequence). The CDR3 has 15 residues. V lost 3 bases and J 0 bases, leaving 11 bases between the germline ends. For the CDR3, the DNA is TGTGCCTGGAGCCTAAGCCCGACGAACACCGGGGAGCTGTTTTTT. This gives the protein CAWSLSPTNTGELFF.

The chain joins TRBV9 to TRBJ1-3; unclear D gene. The CDR3 totals 15 residues. Trimming cost V 0 bases and J 2 bases, with 9 bases left between them. The germline V gene encodes CDR1 SGDLS and CDR2 YYNGEE. The CDR3 DNA is TGTGCCAGCAGCGTAGGAACGACACCTGGAAACACCATATATTTT. This codes for CASSVGTTPGNTIYF.

The chain combines TRBV5-1 with TRBJ2-7, with 13 bases identical to TRBD2. The CDR3 is 16 residues long. After removal of 1 base from V and 5 bases from J, the junction contained 6 bases not matched to a gene. CDR1 and CDR2 (germline): SGHRS, YFSETQ. DNA for the CDR3: TGCGCCAGCAGCTTGACTAGCGGGAGGGTCTTCGACGAGCAGTACTTC. This gives the protein CASSLTSGRVFDEQYF.